Following are 5 T cell receptor beta chains from one sample sequenced in a study of early T cells in non-severe SARS-CoV-2 infection. TCRdb passed the 5' RACE reads through MiXCR, listing each CDR3 protein once. The sample includes 80,000 to 100,000 distinct CDR3 sequences, 13% to 15% seen only once; the top ten take 5% to 7%. The sample consisted of whole blood. These receptors were collected from an adult who was a healthcare worker with PCR-confirmed SARS-CoV-2 infection or an uninfected control (not recorded which).

The chain carries TRBV6-5 and TRBJ1-3; D not certain. Germline values: CDR1 MNHEY, CDR2 SVGAGI. Trimming stripped 2 bases from V and 4 bases from J, with 6 bases between. The CDR3 covers 13 residues. CDR3 DNA: TGTGCCAGCAGTTACGGGCCAGGAAACACCATATATTTT. It yields the protein CASSYGPGNTIYF.

This sequence joins TRBV11-2 and TRBJ2-2; 11 nucleotides agree with TRBD2. In germline, CDR1 is SGHAT, CDR2 FQNNGV. J lost 2 bases, V lost 5 bases, and 7 bases had no gene match. The CDR3 has 17 residues. The CDR3: CASSHSGGAENTGELFF. CDR3 bases: TGTGCCAGCAGCCATAGCGGGGGGGCTGAAAACACCGGGGAGCTGTTTTTT.

This clonotype has just a few counts. This chain uses TRBV6-2 or TRBV6-3 with TRBJ2-1; 13 bases are a match to TRBD2. Per the germline V gene, CDR1 is MNHEY and CDR2 is SVGEGT. The trim removed 6 bases at V and 0 bases at J, leaving 5 bases unmatched. The CDR3 extends over 17 amino acids. Here the CDR3 DNA reads TGTGCCAGCAGAGGACTAGCGGGGGTTCACTCCTACAATGAGCAGTTCTTC. This codes for CASRGLAGVHSYNEQFF.

This clonotype was seen many times. The V gene is TRBV28, the J gene TRBJ2-2, with D hard to call. The V end lost 3 bases, the J end lost 4 bases, and 6 bases lay between the germline ends. Germline loops: CDR1 MDHEN, CDR2 SYDVKM. The CDR3 is 13 residues long. CDR3: CASSFSPTGELFF. CDR3 in DNA: TGTGCCAGCAGTTTCTCCCCCACCGGGGAGCTGTTTTTT. Filled out from reference TRBV28 and TRBJ2-2, the complete variable domain reads DVKVTQSSRYLVKRTGEKVFLECVQDMDHENMFWYRQDPGLGLRLIYFSYDVKMKEKGDIPEGYSVSREKKERFSLILESASTNQTSMYLCASSFSPTGELFFGEGSRLTVL.

CDR3 coding DNA: TGCAGTGCACCTGATACGGTTGAAGCTTTCTTT. It translates to CSAPDTVEAFF. This sequence joins TRBV20-1 and TRBJ1-1, with D hard to call. The CDR3 runs to 11 residues. V was cut by 6 bases and J by 7 bases, with 12 bases left in between. CDR1 is DFQATT and CDR2 is SNEGSKA in the germline V gene (reference sequence).